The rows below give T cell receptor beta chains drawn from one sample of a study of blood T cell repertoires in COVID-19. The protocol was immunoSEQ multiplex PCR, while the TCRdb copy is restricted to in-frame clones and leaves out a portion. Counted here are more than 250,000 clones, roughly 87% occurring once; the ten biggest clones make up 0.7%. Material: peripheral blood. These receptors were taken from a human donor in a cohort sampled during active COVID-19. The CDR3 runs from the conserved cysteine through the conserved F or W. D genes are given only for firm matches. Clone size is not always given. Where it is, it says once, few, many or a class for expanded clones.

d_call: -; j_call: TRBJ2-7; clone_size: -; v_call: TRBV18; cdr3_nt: TGTGCCAGCTCACCAAACTACCGAAGCGAGCAGTACTTC; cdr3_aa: CASSPNYRSEQYF
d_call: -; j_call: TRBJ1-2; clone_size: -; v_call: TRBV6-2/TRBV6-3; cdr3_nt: TGTGCCAGCAGTTTCGACAGCTATCGCTATGGCTACACCTTC; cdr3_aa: CASSFDSYRYGYTF
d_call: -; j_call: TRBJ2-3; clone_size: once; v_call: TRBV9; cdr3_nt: TGTGCCAGCACCCCTATTGGCAGGGCGACAGATACGCAGTATTTT; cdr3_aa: CASTPIGRATDTQYF
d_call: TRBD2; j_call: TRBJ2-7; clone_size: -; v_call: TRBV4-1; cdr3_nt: TGCGCCAGCAGCTCCGGGACTACCAGCTTCTACGAGCAGTACTTC; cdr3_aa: CASSSGTTSFYEQYF
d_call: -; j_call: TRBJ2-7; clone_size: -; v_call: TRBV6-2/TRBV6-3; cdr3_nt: TGTGCCAGCAGTCATAGACAGAGTACGTCCTACGAGCAGTACTTC; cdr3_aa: CASSHRQSTSYEQYF
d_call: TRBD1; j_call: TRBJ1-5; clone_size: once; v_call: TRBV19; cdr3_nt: TGTGCCAGTAGTACCAGACAGGGGGCTTGGGGCAATCAGCCCCAGCATTTT; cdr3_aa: CASSTRQGAWGNQPQHF
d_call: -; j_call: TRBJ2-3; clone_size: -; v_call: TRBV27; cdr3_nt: TGTGCCAGCAGTTTATCATCCCCAGGCGCAGATACGCAGTATTTT; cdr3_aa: CASSLSSPGADTQYF
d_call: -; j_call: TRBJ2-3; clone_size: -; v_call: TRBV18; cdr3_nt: TGTGCCAGCTCAGCATCCAGGGCCCCAGATACGCAGTATTTT; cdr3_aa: CASSASRAPDTQYF
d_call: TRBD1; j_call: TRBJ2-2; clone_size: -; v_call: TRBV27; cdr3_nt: TGTGCCAGCAGTCACGGGACAGGGTACACCGGGGAGCTGTTTTTT; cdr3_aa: CASSHGTGYTGELFF
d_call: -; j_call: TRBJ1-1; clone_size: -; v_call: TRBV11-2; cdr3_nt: TGTGCCAGCAGCTCCCCGCGGGGAATTGACACTGAAGCTTTCTTT; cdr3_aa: CASSSPRGIDTEAFF
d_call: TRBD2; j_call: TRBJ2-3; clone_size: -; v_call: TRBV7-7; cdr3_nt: TGTGCTAGCAGCTTAGGAGGGAGGGCAACAGATACGCAGTATTTT; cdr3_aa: CASSLGGRATDTQYF
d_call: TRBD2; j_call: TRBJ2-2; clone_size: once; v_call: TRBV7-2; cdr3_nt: TGTGCCAGCAGTCTGACTAGCGGGAACACCGGGGAGCTGTTTTTT; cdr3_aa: CASSLTSGNTGELFF
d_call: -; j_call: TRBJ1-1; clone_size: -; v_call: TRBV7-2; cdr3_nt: TGTGCCAGCAGCTTAGATGTGGGTAGAGGGGGCACTGAAGCTTTCTTT; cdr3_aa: CASSLDVGRGGTEAFF
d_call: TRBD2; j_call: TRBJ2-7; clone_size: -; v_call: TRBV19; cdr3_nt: TGTGCCAGTAGTATCCCAGGACTAGCGGGGCACTACGAGCAGTACTTC; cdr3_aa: CASSIPGLAGHYEQYF
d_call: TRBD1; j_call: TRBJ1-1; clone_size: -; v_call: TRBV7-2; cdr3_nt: TGTGCCAGCAGCACGCAAGGGGGCTGGGGCACTGAAGCTTTCTTT; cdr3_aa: CASSTQGGWGTEAFF
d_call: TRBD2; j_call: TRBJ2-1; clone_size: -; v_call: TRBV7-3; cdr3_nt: TGTGCCAGCAGCAAAGATAGCGGGGGATACAATGAGCAGTTCTTC; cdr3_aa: CASSKDSGGYNEQFF
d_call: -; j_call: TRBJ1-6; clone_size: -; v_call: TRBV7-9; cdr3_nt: TGTGCCAGCAGCCTGGGAGAGACTCCTTATAATTCACCCCTCCACTTT; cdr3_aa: CASSLGETPYNSPLHF
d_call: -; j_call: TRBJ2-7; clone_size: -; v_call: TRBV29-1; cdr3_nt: TGCAGCGTTGTGTGGGCTCCCACCTACGAGCAGTACTTC; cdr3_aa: CSVVWAPTYEQYF
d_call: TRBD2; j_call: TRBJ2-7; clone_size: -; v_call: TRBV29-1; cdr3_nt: TGCAGCGCTCTAGCGGCAGGCGCGGAGCAGTACTTC; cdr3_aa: CSALAAGAEQYF
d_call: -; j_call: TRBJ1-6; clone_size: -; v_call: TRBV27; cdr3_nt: TGTGCCAGCAGTTTAAATTCAGGGTTGTCCCTCCACTTT; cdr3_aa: CASSLNSGLSLHF
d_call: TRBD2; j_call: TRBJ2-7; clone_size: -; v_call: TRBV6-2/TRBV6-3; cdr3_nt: TGTGCCAGCAGTTACTCGAAACCTAGCGGCTACGAGCAGTACTTC; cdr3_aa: CASSYSKPSGYEQYF
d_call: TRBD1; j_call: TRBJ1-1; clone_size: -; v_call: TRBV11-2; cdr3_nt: TGTGCCAGCAGCTTATCTACGAGGACAGGGGCGAGTACTGAAGCTTTCTTT; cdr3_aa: CASSLSTRTGASTEAFF
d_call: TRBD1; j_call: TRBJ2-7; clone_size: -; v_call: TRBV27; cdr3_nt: TGTGCCAGCAGTTGGGACAGGGGTAAGGGAGAGCAGTACTTC; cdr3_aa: CASSWDRGKGEQYF
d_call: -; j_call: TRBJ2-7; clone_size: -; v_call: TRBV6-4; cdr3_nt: TGTGCCAGCAGTGGACAGTCGCCCTACGAGCAGTACTTC; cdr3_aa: CASSGQSPYEQYF
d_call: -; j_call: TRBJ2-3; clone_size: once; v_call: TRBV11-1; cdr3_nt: TGTGCCAGCAGCCCCCGGCTAGTGACTAGCACAGATACGCAGTATTTT; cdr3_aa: CASSPRLVTSTDTQYF
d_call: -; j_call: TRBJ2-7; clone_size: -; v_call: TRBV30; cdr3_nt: TGTGCCTGGAGTGAACTTCAACTGCGGCGGGGCTCCTACGAGCAGTACTTC; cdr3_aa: CAWSELQLRRGSYEQYF
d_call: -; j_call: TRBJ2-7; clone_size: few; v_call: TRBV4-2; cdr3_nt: TGTGCCAGCAGCCCTCGGTGGAGCTCCAGCTCCTACGAGCAGTACTTC; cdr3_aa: CASSPRWSSSSYEQYF
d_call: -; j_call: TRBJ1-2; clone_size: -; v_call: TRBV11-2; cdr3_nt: TGTGCCAGCAGCCCCCCTGGGGGGGATGGCTACACCTTC; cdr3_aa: CASSPPGGDGYTF
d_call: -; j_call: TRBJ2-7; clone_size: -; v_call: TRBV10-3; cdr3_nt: TGTGCCACCGGGGGGGCAGGGGGTGACGAGCAGTACTTC; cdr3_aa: CATGGAGGDEQYF
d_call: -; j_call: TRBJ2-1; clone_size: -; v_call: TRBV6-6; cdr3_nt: TGTGCCAGCGGTCCAGGAGGGAGCTCCTACAATGAGCAGTTCTTC; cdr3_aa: CASGPGGSSYNEQFF
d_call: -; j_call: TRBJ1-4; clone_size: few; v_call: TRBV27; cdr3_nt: TGTGCCAGCAGTTTAAGATTCGTGTCAGGGAATGAAAAACTGTTTTTT; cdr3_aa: CASSLRFVSGNEKLFF
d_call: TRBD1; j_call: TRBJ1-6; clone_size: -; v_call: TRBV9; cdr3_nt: TGTGCCAGCAGCGTAACAGGGGAAGATTCACCCCTCCACTTT; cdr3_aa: CASSVTGEDSPLHF
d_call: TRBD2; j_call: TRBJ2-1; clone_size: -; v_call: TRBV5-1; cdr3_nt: TGCGCCAGCAGCTTGGTGGCTAGCGGGAGAGATGAGCAGTTCTTC; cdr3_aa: CASSLVASGRDEQFF
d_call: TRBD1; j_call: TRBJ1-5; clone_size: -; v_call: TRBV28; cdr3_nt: TGTGCCAGCAGTTTACGGTACAGGGGCCGTCAGCCCCAGCATTTT; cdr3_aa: CASSLRYRGRQPQHF
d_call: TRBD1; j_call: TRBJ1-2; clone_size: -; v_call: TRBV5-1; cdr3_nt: TGCGCCAGCACAGGGGGCGTAGAGAGTTTATATGGCTACACCTTC; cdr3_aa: CASTGGVESLYGYTF
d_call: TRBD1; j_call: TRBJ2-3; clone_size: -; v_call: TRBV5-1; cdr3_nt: TGCGCCAGCAGCCTATTAAGGACAGGGGTGACCACAGATACGCAGTATTTT; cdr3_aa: CASSLLRTGVTTDTQYF
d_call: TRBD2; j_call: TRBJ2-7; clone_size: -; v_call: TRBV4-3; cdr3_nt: TGCGCCAGCAGCCAATATAAGGGGACTAGCGGGATTTCCTACGAGCAGTACTTC; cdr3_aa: CASSQYKGTSGISYEQYF
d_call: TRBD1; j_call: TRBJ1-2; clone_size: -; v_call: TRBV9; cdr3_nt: TGTGCCAGCAGCCAAAGCTGGGACAGGGGGTCCACCTTC; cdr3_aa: CASSQSWDRGSTF
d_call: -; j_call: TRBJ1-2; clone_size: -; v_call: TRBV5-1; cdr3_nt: TGCGCCAGCAGCCGGGAAGGCTATGGCTACACCTTC; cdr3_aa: CASSREGYGYTF
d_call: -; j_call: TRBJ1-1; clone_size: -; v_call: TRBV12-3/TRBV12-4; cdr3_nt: TGTGCCAGCTCCCCGAGCGGGGTCGCTTTCTTT; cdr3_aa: CASSPSGVAFF
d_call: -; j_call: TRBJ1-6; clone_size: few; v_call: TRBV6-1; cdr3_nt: TGTGCCAGCAGTGAACAGATCCTGCTCTATAATTCACCCCTCCACTTT; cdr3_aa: CASSEQILLYNSPLHF
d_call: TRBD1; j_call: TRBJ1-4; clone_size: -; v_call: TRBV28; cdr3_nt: TGTGCCAGCAGCCTTGGGACAGGGGGACCAACTAATGAAAAACTGTTTTTT; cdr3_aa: CASSLGTGGPTNEKLFF
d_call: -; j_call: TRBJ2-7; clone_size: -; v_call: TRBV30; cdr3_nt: TGTGCCTGGAGCCCCGGGAGTAGTTACGAGCAGTACTTC; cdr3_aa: CAWSPGSSYEQYF
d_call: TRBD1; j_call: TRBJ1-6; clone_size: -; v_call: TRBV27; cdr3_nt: TGTGCCAGCAGTTTAGACAGGGGAAGGTCACCCCTCCACTTT; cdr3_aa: CASSLDRGRSPLHF
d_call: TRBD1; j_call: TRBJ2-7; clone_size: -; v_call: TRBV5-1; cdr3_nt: TGCGCCAGCAGCTTGGAGGGACAGGGGGCGGGTAGGTACGAGCAGTACTTC; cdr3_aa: CASSLEGQGAGRYEQYF
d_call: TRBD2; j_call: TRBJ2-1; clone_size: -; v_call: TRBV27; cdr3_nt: TGTGCCAGCAGTTTGATACTAGCGGGAGGGCTCTCCTACAATGAGCAGTTCTTC; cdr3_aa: CASSLILAGGLSYNEQFF
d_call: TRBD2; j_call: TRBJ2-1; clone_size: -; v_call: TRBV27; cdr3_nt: TGTGCCAGCAGTACCCGGACTAGTACCGATGAGCAGTTCTTC; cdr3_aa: CASSTRTSTDEQFF
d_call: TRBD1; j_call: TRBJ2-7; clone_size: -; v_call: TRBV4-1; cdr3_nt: TGCGCCAGCAGCCAAGATCGGGCAGGGGGCACTTGGGAGCAGTACTTC; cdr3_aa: CASSQDRAGGTWEQYF
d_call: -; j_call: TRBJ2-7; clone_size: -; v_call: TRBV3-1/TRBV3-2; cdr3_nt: TGTGCCAGCAGCCAAGGGGGGGCGGGGGTCCCTACCTACGAGCAGTACTTC; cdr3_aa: CASSQGGAGVPTYEQYF
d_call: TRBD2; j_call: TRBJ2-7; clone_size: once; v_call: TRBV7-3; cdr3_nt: TGTGCCAGCAGTAAAGGGACTAGCGGGGTGAGCTCCTACGAGCAGTACTTC; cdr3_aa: CASSKGTSGVSSYEQYF